The TCR beta chain described here comes from a study of vaccination and CD4 T cells after COVID-19. About the study: Stimulation used overlapping spike peptides from SARS-CoV-2, HCoV-NL63, HCoV-OC43 and HCoV-229E. Study-level results: Spike mono-reactivity was found in 304 of the 307 vaccine-specific clones identified in convalescent patients.

The Oncomine TCR Beta short-read assay was applied to DNA of cultured CD4+ T cells. One entry per CDR3 protein results from TCRdb running MiXCR on the PCR reads. The sample carries 25,000 or so distinct CDR3 sequences, around 69% recorded once. Treatment in this sample: approximately nine-day PBMC culture with coronavirus spike peptide pools or control peptides (ViraFEST assay). Via ViraFEST, peptide pools expanded antigen-specific T cells before TCR sequencing. On this clonotype itself: The antigen remains undetermined.

V dropped 0 bases and J dropped 0; count of bases not matched to a gene: 4. CDR1 is KGHDR and CDR2 is SFDVKD in the germline V gene. The CDR3 spans 17 residues. Source: CD4+ T cells from blood, cultured in vitro, taken after SARS-CoV-2 vaccination. The TCR was taken from a human donor who received a COVID-19 vaccine. The chain employs TRBV24-1 and TRBJ2-5, with 9 bases that match TRBD1. In DNA form, the CDR3 reads TGTGCCACCAGTGATTTGGGGACAGGGCCCGACCAAGAGACCCAGTACTTC. Amino acid sequence: CATSDLGTGPDQETQYF.